The 30 T cell receptor beta chains listed next were all sequenced from one sample in a study of neurological immune-mediated disorders (dated by TCRdb to between 2018 and 2021). The library was made by 5' RACE. TCRdb shows the sequencer as Illumina HiSeq 2500. In TCRdb, the public reads were trimmed at Q25 with fastp and aligned with MiXCR, with productive beta chains retained. Here each entry gathers all rows of one CDR3 protein and keeps the most common genes and DNA. In this sample the table shows 70,000 to 95,000 distinct CDR3 sequences, around 14% of which occur a single time. The ten largest account for approximately 4.5% of the sample. The time point label, read with the paper, signifies: longitudinal time-point 2. The source material was PBMCs. The receptors stem from a female donor with HTLV-1-associated myelopathy (HAM/TSP).

This clonotype was observed many times. The gene calls are TRBV20-1 and TRBJ2-7; no firm D call. The germline CDR1 and CDR2 sequences are DFQATT and SNEGSKA (reference sequence). The CDR3 covers 12 residues. Trimming took 5 bases from V and 0 from J, leaving 8 bases between them. This CDR3 is CSADRSSYEQYF. The CDR3 nucleotides read TGCAGTGCTGACCGAAGCTCCTACGAGCAGTACTTC.

This clonotype was picked up many times. This rearrangement joins TRBV6-1 to TRBJ2-1; D unresolved. This CDR3 is 14 amino acids long. Per germline, CDR1 MNHNS and CDR2 SASEGT. Trimming stripped 2 bases from V and 4 bases from J, with 9 bases between. The CDR3 is CASSESTRYNEQFF. The CDR3 DNA follows: TGTGCCAGCAGTGAATCCACACGTTACAATGAGCAGTTCTTC.

This clonotype showed up many times. The rearrangement joins TRBV9 to TRBJ2-5, with TRBD2 as a possible D gene (6 bases). Trimming removed 0 bases from V and 3 bases from J, with 12 bases in between. Germline V gene data show CDR1 as SGDLS and CDR2 as YYNGEE. The length of the CDR3 is 15 residues. The CDR3 nucleotides are TGTGCCAGCAGCGTAGCGGGGGAACACAAAGAGACCCAGTACTTC. This encodes CASSVAGEHKETQYF.

This clonotype showed up many times. The rearrangement uses TRBV11-3 and TRBJ2-1; TRBD1 matches 10 bases. The CDR3 has 15 amino acids. With V trimmed by 1 base and J by 5 bases, 2 bases remained unmatched. Germline V lookup: CDR1 SGHNT, CDR2 YENEEA. The CDR3 here is CASSLGQGAHNEQFF. CDR3 sequence (DNA): TGTGCCAGCAGCTTAGGACAGGGGGCTCACAATGAGCAGTTCTTC.

This clonotype was observed at least ten times. The chain combines TRBV5-6 with TRBJ1-6; D may be TRBD1 (5 bases). Germline V gene sequence: CDR1 SGHDT, CDR2 YYEEEE. The CDR3 has 16 residues. Deletions cut 3 bases from V and 5 bases from J, with 15 bases between. For the CDR3, the DNA is TGTGCCAGCAGCTCAGGGACCGCGGCGAATAATTCACCCCTCCACTTT. Amino acid sequence: CASSSGTAANNSPLHF.

There are many counts of this clonotype. J is TRBJ1-1 and V is TRBV7-2; 8 nucleotides match TRBD1. After removal of 4 bases from V and 4 bases from J, the junction contained 8 bases not matched to a gene. Germline V gene data show CDR1 as SGHTA and CDR2 as FQGNSA. This CDR3 spans 15 amino acids. CDR3 in DNA: TGTGCCAGCAGCTGGTGGGACAGGTTGGGCACTGAAGCTTTCTTT. It yields the protein CASSWWDRLGTEAFF. The whole variable domain, filled in from reference TRBV7-2 and TRBJ1-1, reads GAGVSQSPSNKVTEKGKDVELRCDPISGHTALYWYRQSLGQGLEFLIYFQGNSAPDKSGLPSDRFSAERTGGSVSTLTIQRTQQEDSAVYLCASSWWDRLGTEAFFGQGTRLTVV.

In this sample, this clonotype turned up a few times. J is TRBJ2-2 and V is TRBV6-1; the D gene is possibly TRBD1 (5 bases). The CDR3 has 15 amino acids. Per the germline V gene, CDR1 is MNHNS and CDR2 is SASEGT. The V end was cut by 2 bases, the J end by 4 bases, with 11 bases between. DNA of the CDR3: TGTGCCAGCAGTGAATGGGGCCCCCCCACCGGGGAGCTGTTTTTT. It specifies CASSEWGPPTGELFF.

This clonotype was seen repeatedly, ten times or more. The chain uses TRBV28 and TRBJ2-2; the match to TRBD2 covers 13 bases. V trimming: 0 bases; J trimming: 6 bases; junction bases outside the gene matches: 4. Germline values: CDR1 MDHEN, CDR2 SYDVKM. The CDR3 length is 17 residues. The CDR3, as DNA: TGTGCCAGCAGTTTATGGGTACTAGCGGGGGGGCCCGGGGAGCTGTTTTTT. Its protein is CASSLWVLAGGPGELFF.

This clonotype has a count of ten or more. This sequence joins TRBV5-1 and TRBJ2-1, with D perhaps TRBD1 (5 bases). The ends were cut back, 5 bases at V and 8 bases at J, with 14 bases in the middle. Germline values: CDR1 SGHRS, CDR2 YFSETQ. The CDR3 is made up of 13 amino acids. The CDR3 DNA sequence: TGCGCCAGCAGGGTTGGGTCCAGGGATGAGCAGTTCTTC. As protein: CASRVGSRDEQFF.

In its sample, this clonotype was seen many times. The chain's CDR3 is CASSQALAGGRETQYF. CDR3 in DNA: TGCGCCAGCAGCCAAGCTCTAGCGGGGGGGCGGGAGACCCAGTACTTC. This chain connects TRBV4-1 to TRBJ2-5; 12 positions agree with TRBD2. The CDR3 loop spans 16 amino acids. V was clipped by 1 base and J by 5 bases; unmatched bases: 5. From germline, CDR1 is MGHRA and CDR2 YSYEKL.

The sample holds many counts of this clonotype. The V and J genes are TRBV5-1 and TRBJ1-4; 8 bases map to TRBD1. The trim removed 0 bases at V and 5 bases at J, leaving 3 bases unmatched. This CDR3 is 15 amino acids long. Germline V CDR1 and CDR2: SGHRS, YFSETQ. The CDR3 DNA is TGCGCCAGCAGCTTGGGGGACAGGAGAAATGAAAAACTGTTTTTT. This translates into CASSLGDRRNEKLFF.

The chain is built from TRBV30 and TRBJ2-1; 15 positions agree with TRBD2. Unmatched junction bases numbered 4, after V lost 7 bases and J lost 3 bases. This CDR3 region has 15 residues. Germline V gene lookup returns CDR1 GTSNPN and CDR2 SVGIG (reference sequence). CDR3 sequence: CASGLAGGYYNEQFF. CDR3 coding DNA: TGTGCCTCGGGACTAGCGGGGGGATACTACAATGAGCAGTTCTTC. The full variable domain, completed using reference TRBV30 and TRBJ2-1, is SQTIHQWPATLVQPVGSPLSLECTVEGTSNPNLYWYRQAAGRGLQLLFYSVGIGQISSEVPQNLSASRPQDRQFILSSKKLLLSDSGFYLCASGLAGGYYNEQFFGPGTRLTVL.

This clonotype has a count of ten or more. The chain joins TRBV18 to TRBJ2-4; no clear D. This CDR3 is 14 amino acids long. Germline V CDR1 and CDR2: KGHSH, LQKENI. Trimming left V 5 bases short and J 6 bases short, with 14 bases between. The CDR3 DNA follows: TGTGCCAGCTCAGCAACAGTGGACGGAAACATTCAGTACTTC. As protein: CASSATVDGNIQYF.

The chain links TRBV5-1 to TRBJ1-5, with a weak D call TRBD1 (5 bases). The CDR3 has 14 amino acids. Germline V CDR1 and CDR2: SGHRS, YFSETQ. The V and J ends lost 4 bases and 6 bases respectively, with 14 bases between them. CDR3: CASSPDSLIQPQHF. The CDR3, as DNA: TGCGCCAGCAGCCCTGACAGTTTGATTCAGCCCCAGCATTTT.

Many counts were recorded for this clonotype. The V gene is TRBV5-8, the J gene TRBJ2-7; the D gene could be TRBD1 or TRBD2 (5 bases each). Germline V gene lookup returns CDR1 SGHTS and CDR2 YDEGEE. V lost 1 base and J 3 bases, leaving 14 bases between the germline ends. The CDR3 totals 15 residues. As DNA, the CDR3 is TGTGCCAGCAGCTTGTACCCCGGGGCTAACTACGAGCAGTACTTC. Its protein is CASSLYPGANYEQYF.

The chain joins TRBV28 to TRBJ1-4; 7 bases are a match to TRBD1. The CDR3 is 12 amino acids. The ends lost 6 bases at V and 10 bases at J; junction bases unmatched: 5. CDR1 is MDHEN, CDR2 SYDVKM, per germline. CDR3: CASRTGMGKLFF. In DNA, the CDR3 is TGTGCCAGCAGGACAGGGATGGGAAAACTGTTTTTT. Looking up the rest from reference TRBV28 and TRBJ1-4 gives the full variable domain: DVKVTQSSRYLVKRTGEKVFLECVQDMDHENMFWYRQDPGLGLRLIYFSYDVKMKEKGDIPEGYSVSREKKERFSLILESASTNQTSMYLCASRTGMGKLFFGSGTQLSVL.

This clonotype was found many times. The CDR3 is CASSLTGVETQYF. Here the CDR3 DNA reads TGTGCCAGCAGTTTGACAGGGGTCGAGACCCAGTACTTC. The rearrangement uses TRBV6-6 and TRBJ2-5, with 8 nucleotides matching TRBD1. CDR1 and CDR2 from the germline V gene are MNHNY and SVGAGI (reference sequence). The J segment lost 5 bases and the V segment lost 4 bases, leaving 3 bases of the junction unmatched. This CDR3 has 13 residues.

This clonotype was seen many times. This sequence joins TRBV28 and TRBJ2-5; D uncertain. The CDR3 extends over 17 amino acids. Germline assignment: CDR1 MDHEN and CDR2 SYDVKM. V was pared by 1 base and J by 2 bases, with 17 bases between. The CDR3 loop reads CASSLYSLGRIQETQYF. CDR3 bases: TGTGCCAGCAGTTTATATTCGCTAGGTCGAATTCAAGAGACCCAGTACTTC.

This clonotype has a handful of counts. This chain uses TRBV15 with TRBJ1-4; D gene ambiguous. This CDR3 region has 17 residues. Germline CDR1 is LNHNV and CDR2 is YYDKDF (reference sequence). Trimming took 3 bases from V and 2 from J, leaving 16 bases between them. The CDR3, as DNA: TGTGCCACCAGCAGTTTCCCTCAAACGGGGACTAATGAAAAACTGTTTTTT. This codes for CATSSFPQTGTNEKLFF. Combining the CDR3 with reference TRBV15 and TRBJ1-4 gives the whole variable domain DAMVIQNPRYQVTQFGKPVTLSCSQTLNHNVMYWYQQKSSQAPKLLFHYYDKDFNNEADTPDNFQSRRPNTSFCFLDIRSPGLGDTAMYLCATSSFPQTGTNEKLFFGSGTQLSVL.

This chain connects TRBV27 to TRBJ1-5; TRBD1 matches 11 bases. Trimming at V came to 3 bases and at J to 7 bases, leaving 5 bases not matched to a gene. The germline gives CDR1 MNHEY, CDR2 SMNVEV (reference sequence). The CDR3 contains 15 residues. For the CDR3, the DNA is TGTGCCAGCAGTTTGGGACAGGGGGATAGACAGCCCCAGCATTTT. This codes for CASSLGQGDRQPQHF.

This clonotype was recorded at least ten times. This chain uses TRBV25-1 with TRBJ2-1, with D possibly TRBD2 on 8 matching bases. Trimming left V 4 bases short and J 13 bases short, with 20 bases between. Germline values: CDR1 MGHDK, CDR2 SYGVNS. The CDR3 is 14 amino acids. The CDR3 protein is CASSGIAGQSAQFF. CDR3 nucleotides: TGTGCCAGCAGTGGTATAGCGGGACAGTCCGCCCAGTTCTTC.

This clonotype turned up a few times. This chain uses TRBV7-2 with TRBJ2-1; the D is unclear. Between the trimmed V and J ends, which lost 0 bases and 4 bases, there was a span of 7 bases. CDR3 length: 14 residues. CDR1 and CDR2 (germline): SGHTA, FQGNSA. The chain's CDR3 is CASSLALQYNEQFF. The CDR3 region has the DNA TGTGCCAGCAGCTTAGCGTTACAGTACAATGAGCAGTTCTTC.

This clonotype showed up many times. This rearrangement joins TRBV4-1 to TRBJ2-7, with 10 nucleotides matching TRBD2. Trimming removed 1 base from V and 4 bases from J; junction bases left unmatched: 10. Germline V gene lookup returns CDR1 MGHRA and CDR2 YSYEKL. The CDR3 is 17 amino acids. The CDR3 DNA reads TGCGCCAGCAGCCAAGGCGCCGGGACTAGCGCGTCTTACGAGCAGTACTTC. This codes for CASSQGAGTSASYEQYF.

This clonotype has a count of ten or more. The rearrangement links TRBV20-1 to TRBJ2-1; D perhaps matches TRBD2 (6 bases). CDR3 length: 12 amino acids. V lost 1 base to trimming and J lost 13 bases, with 14 bases between them. CDR1 and CDR2 (germline): DFQATT, SNEGSKA (reference sequence). The chain's CDR3 is CSARVLGGTQFF. In DNA form, the CDR3 reads TGCAGTGCTAGAGTCTTGGGGGGTACTCAGTTCTTC.

This clonotype has at least ten counts. The CDR3: CASSIAGSSEQFF. The CDR3 region has the DNA TGTGCCAGCAGCATAGCCGGGAGCTCCGAGCAGTTCTTC. The J gene is TRBJ2-1, the V gene TRBV9; perhaps TRBD2 as D (6 bases). Germline V gene sequence: CDR1 SGDLS, CDR2 YYNGEE. The V end lost 4 bases, the J end lost 10 bases, and 15 bases lay between the germline ends. The CDR3 contains 13 residues.

Of note for this clonotype: One end of the junction fails to match germline, which may point to a read error. The CDR3, as DNA: TGTGTCAGCAGCCAAGGGGCAGATACGCAGTATTTT. It encodes CVSSQGADTQYF. The chain links TRBV6-6 to TRBJ2-3; tentatively, D is TRBD1 (5 bases). CDR1 and CDR2 from the germline V gene are MNHNY and SVGAGI (reference sequence). The CDR3 is 12 residues long.

The sample holds many counts of this clonotype. The chain recombines TRBV11-2 with TRBJ2-2; D tentatively reads TRBD1 or TRBD2 (6 bases each). The V end was cut by 2 bases, the J end by 6 bases, with 13 bases between. The CDR3 contains 15 residues. Germline loops: CDR1 SGHAT, CDR2 FQNNGV. Here the CDR3 reads CASSLRGRPSGELFF. The CDR3 nucleotides read TGTGCCAGCAGCTTACGGGGGCGACCGTCCGGGGAGCTGTTTTTT.

A word on this clonotype: A much larger clonotype is one base distant, so this may be a read error. The genes are TRBV5-6 and TRBJ2-1, with D perhaps matching TRBD1 (5 bases). The V and J ends lost 6 bases and 4 bases respectively, with 17 bases between them. Germline V CDR1 and CDR2: SGHDT, YYEEEE. The CDR3 runs to 15 residues. The CDR3 DNA follows: TGTGCCAGCAACACTGGACAAGGGGCGTACAATGAGCAGTTCTTC. Protein: CASNTGQGAYNEQFF.

Ten or more counts support this clonotype. The chain uses TRBV5-6 and TRBJ1-6, with 7 bases aligning to TRBD1. This CDR3 spans 15 amino acids. J was trimmed by 8 bases and V by 4 bases; bases with no gene match: 9. Germline CDR1 is SGHDT and CDR2 is YYEEEE. CDR3 in amino acids: CASSRGQQIYSPLHF. CDR3 nucleotide sequence: TGTGCCAGCAGCCGGGGACAGCAAATTTATTCACCCCTCCACTTT.

In its sample, this clonotype was seen many times. The chain recombines TRBV4-2 with TRBJ1-4; D remains unclear. The V and J ends lost 1 base and 6 bases respectively, with 6 bases between them. The CDR3 has 13 amino acids. Germline V lookup: CDR1 LGHNA, CDR2 YNFKEQ. CDR3 region: CASSQARDEKLFF. Written as DNA, the CDR3 is TGTGCCAGCAGCCAAGCACGGGATGAAAAACTGTTTTTT.